The clone carrying this T cell receptor beta chain was seen a handful of times. This specimen belongs to a study of read filtering for tumor transcriptome and immune sequencing. V lost 6 bases to trimming and J lost 3 bases; unmatched junction nucleotides: 9. CDR1 is LNHDA, CDR2 SQIVND, per germline (reference sequence). This CDR3 has 16 amino acids. The library was built from around 0.4 ug RNA with molecular barcoded adaptors for alpha/delta and beta/gamma chains. TCRdb reprocessed the reads with MiXCR, giving one entry per CDR3 protein. The sample carries 35,000 to 50,000 distinct CDR3 sequences, around 20% recorded once.

The gene calls are TRBV19 and TRBJ1-3; 9 bases map to TRBD1. The receptor's source is a donor at least 40 years old with multiple myeloma. The sequencing sample was made of a population of CD138-negative cells sorted from bone marrow. CDR3 DNA: TGTGCCAGTAGGGGCCGTTGGGACAGGGTTGGAAACACCATATATTTT. This encodes CASRGRWDRVGNTIYF.